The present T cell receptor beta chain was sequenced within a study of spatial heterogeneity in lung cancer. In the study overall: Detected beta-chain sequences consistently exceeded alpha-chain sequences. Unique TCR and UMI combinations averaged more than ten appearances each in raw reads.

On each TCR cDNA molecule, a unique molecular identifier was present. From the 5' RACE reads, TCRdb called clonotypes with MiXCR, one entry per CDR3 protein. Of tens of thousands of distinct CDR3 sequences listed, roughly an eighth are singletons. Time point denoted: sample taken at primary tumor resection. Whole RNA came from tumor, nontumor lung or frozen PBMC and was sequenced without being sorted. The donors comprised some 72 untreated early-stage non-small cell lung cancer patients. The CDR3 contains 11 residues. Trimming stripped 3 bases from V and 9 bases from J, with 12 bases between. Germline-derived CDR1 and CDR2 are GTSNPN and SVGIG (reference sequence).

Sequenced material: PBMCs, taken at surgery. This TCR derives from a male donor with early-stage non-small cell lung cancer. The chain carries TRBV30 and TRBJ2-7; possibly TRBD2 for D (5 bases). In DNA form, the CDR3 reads TGTGCCTGGAGGACCGCGGAGGTGCAGTACTTC. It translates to CAWRTAEVQYF. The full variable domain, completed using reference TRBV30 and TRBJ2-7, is SQTIHQWPATLVQPVGSPLSLECTVEGTSNPNLYWYRQAAGRGLQLLFYSVGIGQISSEVPQNLSASRPQDRQFILSSKKLLLSDSGFYLCAWRTAEVQYFGPGTRLTVT.